Each of the 28 T cell receptor beta chains below was sequenced from the same sample in a study of T cell repertoires in cytomegalovirus infection (dated by TCRdb to between 2018 and 2021). The reads were generated on an Illumina HiSeq 1500. Using fastp trimming at Q25 and MiXCR clonotype assembly, TCRdb reanalyzed the public sequencing data and kept in-frame beta chains. Rows with one shared CDR3 protein collapse into an entry with the most common genes and DNA. This sample has fewer than 200,000 distinct CDR3 sequences in its table, and approximately 14% of those were observed once. The ten biggest clones cover 27% of the sample. Source material: PBMCs. These receptors all come from a human donor in good health (CMV status not recorded). Some clones in this sample may be carry-over from other donors' samples.

The V gene is TRBV7-9, the J gene TRBJ2-1, with D tentatively TRBD1 (6 bases). The CDR3 length is 15 residues. The V gene's germline CDR1 is SEHNR and CDR2 FQNEAQ (reference sequence). V shed 1 base and J shed 5 bases, with 12 bases lying between them. The CDR3 DNA follows: TGTGCCAGCAGCTTAGTTCAGGGGCACAACAATGAGCAGTTCTTC. This sequence encodes CASSLVQGHNNEQFF.

The CDR3 sequence is CASSPEGLSNQPQHF. In DNA form, the CDR3 reads TGTGCCAGCAGCCCCGAAGGGCTTAGCAATCAGCCCCAGCATTTT. This sequence joins TRBV9 and TRBJ1-5, with D unclear. With 4 bases removed from V and 0 bases from J, the gap between germline ends came to 11 bases. Looked up from germline, CDR1 is SGDLS and CDR2 is YYNGEE. The length of the CDR3 is 15 residues.

In this sample, this clonotype turned up many times. This chain links TRBV7-3 with TRBJ2-1; no clear D. The germline V gene has CDR1 SGHTA and CDR2 FQGTGA. V lost 3 bases to trimming and J lost 6 bases, with 6 bases between them. The CDR3 spans 12 residues. The CDR3 spells CASSFSFNEQFF. In nucleotides, the CDR3 is TGTGCCAGCAGCTTTTCTTTCAATGAGCAGTTCTTC.

This clonotype was counted a few times. V usage is TRBV28 and J usage is TRBJ2-7; 10 bases are a match to TRBD1. With 6 bases clipped from V and 3 bases from J, the junction kept 11 bases outside the gene matches. The CDR3 is 16 residues long. The V gene's germline CDR1 is MDHEN and CDR2 SYDVKM. Here the CDR3 DNA reads TGTGCCAGCAGACATACAGGACAGGGGGTCGTCTACGAGCAGTACTTC. Its translation is CASRHTGQGVVYEQYF.

The V call is TRBV29-1, the J call TRBJ2-5; perhaps TRBD2 as D (6 bases). Trimming removed 8 bases from V and 4 bases from J, with 20 bases in between. Germline V gene lookup returns CDR1 SQVTM and CDR2 ANQGSEA. The CDR3 is 14 residues long. In nucleotides, the CDR3 is TGCAGCTACTGGGCCAGGGAGGTGGTAGAGACCCAGTACTTC. It translates to CSYWAREVVETQYF.

The CDR3 nucleotides read TGCGCCAGCAGCTTGGTTGGGCGCACCGTAGCCAAAAACATTCAGTACTTC. It yields the protein CASSLVGRTVAKNIQYF. The gene calls are TRBV5-1 and TRBJ2-4; D not certain. Trimming pared 0 bases from V and 0 bases from J, leaving 13 bases between. Looked up from germline, CDR1 is SGHRS and CDR2 is YFSETQ. The CDR3 sequence is 17 residues long.

The chain joins TRBV20-1 to TRBJ2-3; D is possibly TRBD1 (5 bases). The length of the CDR3 is 12 residues. CDR1 is DFQATT and CDR2 is SNEGSKA in the germline V gene (reference sequence). The V and J ends lost 3 bases and 4 bases respectively, with 8 bases between them. The CDR3 DNA is TGCAGTGCTAGGCAGGGCTCAGATACGCAGTATTTT. Translated: CSARQGSDTQYF.

This clonotype was found a few times. V is TRBV7-4 and J is TRBJ2-3; the match to TRBD2 covers 7 bases. The CDR3 sequence is 16 residues long. CDR1 and CDR2 (germline): SGHVT, SQSDAQ. V was pared by 5 bases and J by 2 bases, with 10 bases of the junction left unmatched. The CDR3 nucleotides are TGTGCCAGCAGCGTAGTGGCAGCGGGATTCACAGATACGCAGTATTTT. Its protein product is CASSVVAAGFTDTQYF. Looking up the rest from reference TRBV7-4 and TRBJ2-3 gives the full variable domain: GAGVSQSPRYKVAKRGRDVALRCDSISGHVTLYWYRQTLGQGSEVLTYSQSDAQRDKSGRPSGRFSAERPERSVSTLKIQRTEQGDSAVYLCASSVVAAGFTDTQYFGPGTRLTVL.

This chain joins TRBV7-9 and TRBJ2-7; 7 positions agree with TRBD2. Germline V gives CDR1 SEHNR, CDR2 FQNEAQ (reference sequence). V lost 7 bases and J lost 5; bases outside the gene matches: 8. The CDR3 consists of 13 residues. The CDR3 spells CASTTLRGDEQYF. The CDR3 DNA follows: TGTGCCAGCACCACCCTTCGGGGGGACGAGCAGTACTTC.

This clonotype was counted ten times or more. The chain uses TRBV12-3 or TRBV12-4 and TRBJ1-1; no reliable D call. This CDR3 is 14 amino acids long. V lost 4 bases to trimming and J lost 0 bases, with 9 bases between them. The CDR3 spells CASSSRPLNTEAFF. The CDR3 DNA reads TGTGCCAGCAGTTCCCGACCATTGAACACTGAAGCTTTCTTT.

This clonotype was detected only a few times. The CDR3 bases are TGTGCCAGTAGGGACACAGACACTGAAGCTTTCTTT. It codes for CASRDTDTEAFF. The chain employs TRBV19 and TRBJ1-1, with D maybe TRBD1 (5 bases). V lost 6 bases and J 3 bases, leaving 8 bases between the germline ends. Germline-derived CDR1 and CDR2 are LNHDA and SQIVND (reference sequence). This CDR3 region has 12 residues.

This clonotype was found many times. The chain recombines TRBV7-2 with TRBJ1-5; 7 bases fit TRBD1. The CDR3 spans 14 residues. The germline gives CDR1 SGHTA, CDR2 FQGNSA. V shed 6 bases, J shed 3 bases, and the junction held 5 bases outside the gene matches. This CDR3 is CASSGQVPNQPQHF. The CDR3 nucleotides are TGTGCCAGCAGTGGACAGGTCCCCAATCAGCCCCAGCATTTT.

With regard to this clonotype: This clone may be a read error of a much larger clone one base away. The chain joins TRBV28 to TRBJ2-1; 8 positions agree with TRBD2. The CDR3 runs to 17 residues. Germline V gene data show CDR1 as MDHEN and CDR2 as SYDVKM. Losses at the gene ends were 3 bases for V and 4 bases for J; bases not matched to a gene: 11. CDR3 DNA: TGTGCCAGCAGTTTCCAAGCGGGAGTGCGGCGGTACAATGAGCAGTTCTTC. This codes for CASSFQAGVRRYNEQFF.

This clonotype was seen many times. The chain recombines TRBV27 with TRBJ2-1; 7 positions match TRBD1. The CDR3 covers 13 residues. V lost 6 bases to trimming and J lost 7 bases; unmatched junction nucleotides: 6. Germline lookup yields CDR1 MNHEY and CDR2 SMNVEV (reference sequence). The CDR3 sequence: CASSSPTGNEQFF. The CDR3 coding sequence is TGTGCCAGCAGCTCTCCGACAGGGAATGAGCAGTTCTTC.

This clonotype was detected many times. The chain links TRBV5-6 to TRBJ2-7, with TRBD2 as a possible D gene (5 bases). The CDR3 totals 12 residues. CDR1 is SGHDT and CDR2 is YYEEEE in the germline V gene. V dropped 4 bases and J dropped 3 bases, with 8 bases sitting between them. The CDR3 loop is CASSEGRYEQYF. CDR3 nucleotides: TGTGCCAGCAGCGAGGGTCGCTACGAGCAGTACTTC.

Only a few counts were recorded for this clonotype. The V gene is TRBV6-2 or TRBV6-3, the J gene TRBJ2-5, with a weak D call TRBD1 (6 bases). The CDR3 is made up of 15 amino acids. The V gene's germline CDR1 is MNHEY and CDR2 SVGEGT. Trimming shortened V by 4 bases and J by 1 base, and 13 bases separated the two germline ends. Here the CDR3 DNA reads TGTGCCAGCAGTTCCCGACAGGTGGGCCAAGAGACCCAGTACTTC. Translating gives CASSSRQVGQETQYF.

This clonotype was seen ten or more times. The CDR3: CASSLVLAPRDSPLHF. DNA for the CDR3: TGTGCCAGCAGCTTAGTTCTTGCACCCCGGGATTCACCCCTCCACTTT. The chain recombines TRBV7-2 with TRBJ1-6; no definite D call. There are 16 residues in the CDR3. CDR1 and CDR2 from the germline V gene are SGHTA and FQGNSA. V lost 1 base to trimming and J lost 8 bases, with 15 bases between them.

This clonotype was detected ten times or more. The chain joins TRBV28 to TRBJ2-1; 14 bases are a match to TRBD2. This CDR3 contains 22 residues. The V gene end was trimmed by 2 bases and the J gene end by 1 base; junction bases not matched to a gene: 16. Germline CDR1 MDHEN, CDR2 SYDVKM. The CDR3 DNA is TGTGCCAGCAGTTTAACTCCTTTCGGACTAGCGGGAGGACGACCTTCCTACAATGAGCAGTTCTTC. As protein: CASSLTPFGLAGGRPSYNEQFF. Using reference TRBV28 and TRBJ2-1 for the parts outside the CDR3, the full variable domain is DVKVTQSSRYLVKRTGEKVFLECVQDMDHENMFWYRQDPGLGLRLIYFSYDVKMKEKGDIPEGYSVSREKKERFSLILESASTNQTSMYLCASSLTPFGLAGGRPSYNEQFFGPGTRLTVL.

The rearrangement uses TRBV5-6 and TRBJ2-7, with 9 bases lining up with TRBD2. The CDR3 is made up of 15 amino acids. Germline V lookup: CDR1 SGHDT, CDR2 YYEEEE. V was pared by 7 bases and J by 4 bases, with 12 bases of the junction left unmatched. The CDR3 loop reads CASGDRLAVRYEQYF. In DNA form, the CDR3 reads TGTGCCAGCGGCGACAGACTAGCGGTAAGGTACGAGCAGTACTTC.

This clonotype was observed at least ten times. The junction departs from the called germline gene at one end, perhaps through a read error. This chain connects TRBV7-2 to TRBJ2-2; 10 bases agree with TRBD2. This CDR3 has 14 amino acids. Per germline, CDR1 SGHTA and CDR2 FQGNSA. CDR3 loop: CATSGRAFTGELFF. The CDR3, as DNA: TGTGCCACCAGCGGGAGGGCCTTTACCGGGGAGCTGTTTTTT.

In this sample, this clonotype turned up many times. The CDR3 here is CASSSPTSGRLEQYF. The CDR3, as DNA: TGTGCCAGCAGTTCCCCGACTAGCGGGAGGTTGGAGCAGTACTTC. The J gene is TRBJ2-7, the V gene TRBV6-2 or TRBV6-3, with 13 bases lining up with TRBD2. CDR3 length: 15 amino acids. V gave up 4 bases and J gave up 7 bases; unmatched junction bases: 7. From germline, CDR1 is MNHEY and CDR2 SVGEGT.

Many counts were recorded for this clonotype. This chain connects TRBV7-8 to TRBJ2-7; no firm D call. The CDR3 runs to 14 residues. Germline V lookup: CDR1 SGHVS, CDR2 FQNEAQ. V was shortened by 3 bases and J by 0 bases, with 9 bases between the two germline ends. The CDR3 protein is CASSFLRNSYEQYF. The CDR3 DNA reads as TGTGCCAGCAGCTTCTTGAGGAACTCCTACGAGCAGTACTTC.

About this clonotype: This may be a read error, as it is one base from a much larger clone. The final CDR3 position lacks the conserved phenylalanine or tryptophan, pointing to a likely read error. This sequence joins TRBV7-9 and TRBJ2-7; D perhaps matches TRBD2 (5 bases). V was clipped by 1 base and J by 7 bases, with 23 bases between them. This CDR3 contains 17 residues. The germline V gene has CDR1 SEHNR and CDR2 FQNEAQ (reference sequence). CDR3: CASSLGSGYGGFVEQYL. For the CDR3, the DNA is TGTGCCAGCAGCTTAGGATCGGGCTACGGAGGCTTTGTGGAGCAGTACTTA.

The sample holds a few counts of this clonotype. The chain employs TRBV12-3 or TRBV12-4 and TRBJ1-5, with 7 bases that match TRBD1. Trimming removed 6 bases from V and 6 bases from J; junction bases left unmatched: 5. This CDR3 spans 13 amino acids. CDR3: CASSLQGPQPQHF. As DNA, the CDR3 is TGTGCCAGCAGCTTACAGGGGCCTCAGCCCCAGCATTTT.

This clonotype was picked up many times. The chain links TRBV7-8 to TRBJ1-1; D is ambiguous. V lost 4 bases and J 1 base, leaving 10 bases between the germline ends. CDR1 is SGHVS, CDR2 FQNEAQ, per germline. The CDR3 is 14 residues long. CDR3 in amino acids: CASSYSGENTEAFF. For the CDR3, the DNA is TGTGCCAGCAGCTATTCTGGGGAGAACACTGAAGCTTTCTTT.

This clonotype was detected many times. The rearrangement joins TRBV7-9 to TRBJ2-5; 10 bases match TRBD2. The CDR3 sequence is 13 residues long. Trimming removed 10 bases from V and 5 bases from J; junction bases left unmatched: 7. The V gene's germline CDR1 is SEHNR and CDR2 FQNEAQ (reference sequence). The CDR3 DNA sequence: TGTGCCACTCTAGCGGGAGTAGGGGAGACCCAGTACTTC. It translates to CATLAGVGETQYF.

The rearrangement links TRBV7-9 to TRBJ1-1, with D perhaps TRBD1 (5 bases). Germline V CDR1 and CDR2: SEHNR, FQNEAQ (reference sequence). The CDR3 has 13 residues. V shed 5 bases and J shed 4 bases, with 11 bases lying between them. CDR3 in DNA: TGTGCCAGCAGCGTCTCGACAGTCACTGAAGCTTTCTTT. Its translation: CASSVSTVTEAFF.

This clonotype has just a few counts. The gene calls are TRBV20-1 and TRBJ1-1, with TRBD1 as a possible D gene (6 bases). The CDR3 extends over 13 amino acids. Germline V gene data show CDR1 as DFQATT and CDR2 as SNEGSKA (reference sequence). Trimming stripped 2 bases from V and 5 bases from J, with 12 bases between. CDR3 residues: CSARSQGYTEAFF. The CDR3 nucleotides read TGCAGTGCTAGATCACAGGGATATACTGAAGCTTTCTTT.